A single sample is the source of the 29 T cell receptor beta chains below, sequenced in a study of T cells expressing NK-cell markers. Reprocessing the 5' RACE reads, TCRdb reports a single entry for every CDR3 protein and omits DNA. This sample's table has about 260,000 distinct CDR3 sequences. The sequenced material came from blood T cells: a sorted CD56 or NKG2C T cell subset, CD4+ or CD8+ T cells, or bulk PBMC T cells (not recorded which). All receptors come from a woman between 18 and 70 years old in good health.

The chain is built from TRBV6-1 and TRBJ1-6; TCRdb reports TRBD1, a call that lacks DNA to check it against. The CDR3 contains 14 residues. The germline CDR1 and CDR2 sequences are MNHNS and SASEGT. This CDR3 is CASRPGRDNSPLHF.

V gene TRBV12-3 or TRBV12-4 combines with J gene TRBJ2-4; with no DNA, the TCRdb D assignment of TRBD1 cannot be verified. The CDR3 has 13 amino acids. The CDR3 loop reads CASSQLGLRDQYF.

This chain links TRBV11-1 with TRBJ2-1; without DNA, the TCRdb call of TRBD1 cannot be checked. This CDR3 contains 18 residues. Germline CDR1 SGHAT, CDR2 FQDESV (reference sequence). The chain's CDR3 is CASSLASRYRTLVDEQFF.

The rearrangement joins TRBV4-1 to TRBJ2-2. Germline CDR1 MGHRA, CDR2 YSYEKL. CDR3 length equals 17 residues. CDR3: CASSQDLWLESTGELFF.

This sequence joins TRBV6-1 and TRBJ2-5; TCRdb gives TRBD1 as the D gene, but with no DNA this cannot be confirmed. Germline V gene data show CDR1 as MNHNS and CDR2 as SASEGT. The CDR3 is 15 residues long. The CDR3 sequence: CASSSGQTYQETQYF.

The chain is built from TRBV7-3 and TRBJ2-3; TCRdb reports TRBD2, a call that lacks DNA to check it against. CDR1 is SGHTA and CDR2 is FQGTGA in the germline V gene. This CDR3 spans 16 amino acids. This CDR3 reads CASSLGAGAYTDTQYF.

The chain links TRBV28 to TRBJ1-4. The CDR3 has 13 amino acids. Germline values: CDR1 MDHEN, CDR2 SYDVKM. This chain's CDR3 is CASSSDQDEKLFF.

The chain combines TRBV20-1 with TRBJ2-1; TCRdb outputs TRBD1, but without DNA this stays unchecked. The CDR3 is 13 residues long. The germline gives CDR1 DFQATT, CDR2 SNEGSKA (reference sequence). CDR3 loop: CSAQGPLYNEQFF.

The CDR3 loop is CASSSRTGTLGEQYF. This sequence joins TRBV7-6 and TRBJ2-7; the TRBD1 assignment by TCRdb is unverifiable without DNA. The CDR3 is made up of 15 amino acids. Germline V gives CDR1 SGHVS, CDR2 FNYEAQ.

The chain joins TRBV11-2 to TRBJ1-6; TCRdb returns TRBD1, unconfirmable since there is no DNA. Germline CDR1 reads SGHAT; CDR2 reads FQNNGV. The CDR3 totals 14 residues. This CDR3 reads CASSLDQWGSPLHF.

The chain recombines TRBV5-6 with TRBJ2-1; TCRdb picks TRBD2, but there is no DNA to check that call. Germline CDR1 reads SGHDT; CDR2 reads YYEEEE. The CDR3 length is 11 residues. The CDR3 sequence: CAGSRGNEQFF.

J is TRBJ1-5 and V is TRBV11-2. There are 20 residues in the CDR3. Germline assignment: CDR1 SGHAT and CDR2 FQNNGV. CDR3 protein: CASSLGPPAKAQNSNQPQHF.

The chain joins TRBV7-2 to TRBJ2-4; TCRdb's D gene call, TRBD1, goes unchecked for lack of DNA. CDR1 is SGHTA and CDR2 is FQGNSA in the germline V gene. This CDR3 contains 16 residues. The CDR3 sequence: CASSQGQNLAKNIQYF.

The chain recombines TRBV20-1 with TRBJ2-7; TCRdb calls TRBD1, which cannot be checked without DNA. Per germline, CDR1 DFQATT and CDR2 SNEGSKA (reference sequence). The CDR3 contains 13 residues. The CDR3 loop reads CSAWGPGAWEQYF.

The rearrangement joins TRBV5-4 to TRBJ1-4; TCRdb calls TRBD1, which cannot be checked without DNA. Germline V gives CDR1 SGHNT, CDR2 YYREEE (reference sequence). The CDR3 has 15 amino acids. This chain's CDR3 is CASSDGTGWSEKLFF.

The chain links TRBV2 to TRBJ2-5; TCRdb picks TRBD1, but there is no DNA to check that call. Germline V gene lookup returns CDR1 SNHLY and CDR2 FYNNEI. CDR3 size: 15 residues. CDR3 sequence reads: CASRGQGGKRETQYF.

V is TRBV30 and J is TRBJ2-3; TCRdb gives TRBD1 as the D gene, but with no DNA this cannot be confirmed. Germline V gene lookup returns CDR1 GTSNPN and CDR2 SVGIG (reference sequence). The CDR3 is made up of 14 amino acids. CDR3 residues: CACSGQGGRDTQYF.

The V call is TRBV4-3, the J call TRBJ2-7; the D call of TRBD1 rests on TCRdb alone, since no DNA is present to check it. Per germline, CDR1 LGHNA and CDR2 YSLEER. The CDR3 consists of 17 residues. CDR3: CASSQVGRDRGPYEQYF.

The CDR3: CASNTRTGNPEAFF. The chain recombines TRBV6-1 with TRBJ1-1; the TCRdb D gene call, TRBD1, has no DNA to confirm it. The CDR3 loop spans 14 amino acids. Germline assignment: CDR1 MNHNS and CDR2 SASEGT.

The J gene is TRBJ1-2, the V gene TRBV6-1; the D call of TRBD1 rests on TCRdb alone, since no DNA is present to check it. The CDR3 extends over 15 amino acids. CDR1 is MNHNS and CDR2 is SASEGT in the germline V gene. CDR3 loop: CASSDRDSSNYGYTF.

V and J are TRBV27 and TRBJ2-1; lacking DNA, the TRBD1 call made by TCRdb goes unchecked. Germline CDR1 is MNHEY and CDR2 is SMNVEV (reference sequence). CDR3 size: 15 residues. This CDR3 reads CASTQTFFGNNEQFF.

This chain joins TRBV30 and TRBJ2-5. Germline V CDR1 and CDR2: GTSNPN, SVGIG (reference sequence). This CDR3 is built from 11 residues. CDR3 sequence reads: CAWIGQETQYF.

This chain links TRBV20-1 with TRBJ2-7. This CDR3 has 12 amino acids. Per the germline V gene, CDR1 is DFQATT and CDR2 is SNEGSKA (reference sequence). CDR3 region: CSATFDIYEQYF.

This CDR3 is CASSQDFRERVGELFF. The chain links TRBV14 to TRBJ2-2; lacking DNA, the TRBD1 call made by TCRdb goes unchecked. This CDR3 is built from 16 residues. Per the germline V gene, CDR1 is SGHDN and CDR2 is FVKESK.

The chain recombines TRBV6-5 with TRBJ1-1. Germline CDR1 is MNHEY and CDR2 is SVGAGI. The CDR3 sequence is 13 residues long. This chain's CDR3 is CASSSMGGTEAFF.

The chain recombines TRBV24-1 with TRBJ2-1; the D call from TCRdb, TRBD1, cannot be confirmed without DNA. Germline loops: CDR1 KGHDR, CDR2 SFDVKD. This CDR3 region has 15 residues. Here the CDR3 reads CATSDLRGARNEQFF.

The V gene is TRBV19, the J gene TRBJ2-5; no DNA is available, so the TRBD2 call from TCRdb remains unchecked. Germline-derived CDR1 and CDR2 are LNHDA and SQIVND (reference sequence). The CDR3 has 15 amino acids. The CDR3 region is CASRRTSGDRETQYF.

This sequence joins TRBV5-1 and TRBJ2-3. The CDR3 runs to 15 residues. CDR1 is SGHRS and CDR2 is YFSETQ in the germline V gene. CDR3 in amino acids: CASSFDGTSTDTQYF.

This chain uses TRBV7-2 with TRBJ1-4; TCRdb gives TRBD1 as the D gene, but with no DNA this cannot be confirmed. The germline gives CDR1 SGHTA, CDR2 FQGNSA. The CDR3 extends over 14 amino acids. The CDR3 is CASSFRGSVEKLFF.